The 20 T cell receptor beta chains given below trace back to one sample, sequenced in a study of T cells in Graves' hyperthyroidism and ophthalmopathy. Researchers took RNA transcripts and amplified the TCR beta CDR3 regions from them. During a first-round RT-PCR of the TCR CDR3, the HTBI primer set was used. TCRdb recomputed calls from the multiplex PCR reads with MiXCR, one row per CDR3 protein. The sample has approximately 690,000 distinct CDR3 sequences; roughly 15% are singletons. The specimen sequenced was blood. These receptors all come from a woman in her forties or fifties with Graves' ophthalmopathy.

The chain carries TRBV4-3 and TRBJ2-6; perhaps TRBD2 as D (6 bases). The CDR3 runs 16 residues. Trimming took off 3 bases at V and 2 bases at J, with 11 bases between the two ends. CDR1 and CDR2 (germline): LGHNA, YSLEER. DNA for the CDR3: TGCGCCAGCAGCCATAGGAGGGGAACTGGGGCCAACGTCCTGACTTTC. Translating gives CASSHRRGTGANVLTF.

There are many counts of this clonotype. The rearrangement joins TRBV7-9 to TRBJ1-1, with TRBD1 matching 8 bases. V dropped 2 bases and J dropped 4; count of bases not matched to a gene: 9. Germline CDR1 is SEHNR and CDR2 is FQNEAQ (reference sequence). CDR3 length: 16 amino acids. The chain's CDR3 is CASSLNPTGVATEAFF. The CDR3 DNA reads TGTGCCAGCAGCTTAAATCCGACAGGGGTGGCCACTGAAGCTTTCTTT.

The V call is TRBV5-1, the J call TRBJ2-7, with a possible D match to TRBD1 (5 bases). Germline CDR1 SGHRS, CDR2 YFSETQ. This CDR3 is 14 amino acids long. V was trimmed by 5 bases and J by 1 base, leaving 13 bases between them. CDR3 amino acids: CASRFSRESYEQYF. In DNA, the CDR3 is TGCGCCAGCAGATTTTCCAGGGAATCCTACGAGCAGTACTTC.

V gene TRBV20-1 combines with J gene TRBJ1-2; D is uncertain. The V gene's germline CDR1 is DFQATT and CDR2 SNEGSKA (reference sequence). V was clipped by 0 bases and J by 8 bases, with 7 bases between them. The CDR3 is made up of 11 amino acids. The CDR3 sequence is CSARDNTGYTF. The CDR3 DNA follows: TGCAGTGCTAGAGACAACACCGGCTACACCTTC.

This clonotype was found many times. The V and J genes are TRBV28 and TRBJ2-7; maybe TRBD2 (5 bases). This CDR3 comprises 12 residues. V lost 2 bases to trimming and J lost 6 bases, with 8 bases between them. Germline values: CDR1 MDHEN, CDR2 SYDVKM. The CDR3 DNA reads as TGTGCCAGCAGTTTAGCGGGTCGCGAGCAGTACTTC. Its protein product is CASSLAGREQYF.

This clonotype was counted a few times. The chain is built from TRBV6-1 and TRBJ2-3, with 9 bases lining up with TRBD2. J gave up 4 bases and V 7 bases, and 12 bases lay outside the gene matches. This CDR3 is built from 16 residues. Germline lookup yields CDR1 MNHNS and CDR2 SASEGT. CDR3 in DNA: TGTGCCAGCATACGGGTTGGCGGGAGGGCCCCAGATACGCAGTATTTT. Translation: CASIRVGGRAPDTQYF.

The gene calls are TRBV27 and TRBJ2-1; 11 nucleotides agree with TRBD2. Germline lookup yields CDR1 MNHEY and CDR2 SMNVEV (reference sequence). The CDR3 runs to 15 residues. V was clipped by 1 base and J by 9 bases; unmatched bases: 5. The CDR3 DNA reads TGTGCCAGCAGTTTATATAGCGGGAGGGCCGGTGAGCAGTTCTTC. Its translation: CASSLYSGRAGEQFF.

As regards this clonotype: Given a much more abundant clone one base away, this may be a read error. V usage is TRBV3-1 and J usage is TRBJ2-1; D may be TRBD2 (6 bases). Looked up from germline, CDR1 is LGHDT and CDR2 is YNNKEL (reference sequence). The CDR3 is 14 amino acids. CDR3 nucleotides: TGTGCCAGCAGCCATGCGGGAAGCTACAATGAGCAGCTCTTC. Protein: CASSHAGSYNEQLF.

This clonotype showed up many times. The V gene is TRBV28, the J gene TRBJ1-1; no clear D gene. Trimming stripped 3 bases from V and 0 bases from J, with 2 bases between. The length of the CDR3 is 12 residues. Germline assignment: CDR1 MDHEN and CDR2 SYDVKM. The CDR3: CASSLVNTEAFF. The CDR3 coding sequence is TGTGCCAGCAGTTTGGTGAACACTGAAGCTTTCTTT.

This clonotype has a count of ten or more. V usage is TRBV6-5 and J usage is TRBJ1-6; no definite D call. CDR1 is MNHEY, CDR2 SVGAGI, per germline. The length of the CDR3 is 18 residues. V shed 2 bases and J shed 5 bases, with 19 bases lying between them. This chain's CDR3 is CASSYKGGPSVDNSPLHF. CDR3 in DNA: TGTGCCAGCAGTTACAAGGGTGGGCCGTCTGTAGATAATTCACCCCTCCACTTT.

This clonotype was recorded a few times. V and J are TRBV7-6 and TRBJ2-7; D remains ambiguous. Germline-derived CDR1 and CDR2 are SGHVS and FNYEAQ. The CDR3 spans 11 residues. Trimming removed 8 bases from V and 5 bases from J, with 10 bases in between. Written as DNA, the CDR3 is TGTGCCAGCGGGCCTGACGACGAGCAGTACTTC. It specifies CASGPDDEQYF.

This clonotype came up many times. V is TRBV2 and J is TRBJ1-2, with TRBD1 matching 8 bases. Germline V gene data show CDR1 as SNHLY and CDR2 as FYNNEI. The CDR3 loop spans 13 amino acids. V shed 6 bases, J shed 2 bases, and the junction held 2 bases outside the gene matches. Here the CDR3 reads CASRGQENYGYTF. The CDR3 DNA follows: TGTGCCAGCAGGGGACAGGAGAACTATGGCTACACCTTC.

This clonotype was observed many times. The chain carries TRBV12-3 or TRBV12-4 and TRBJ1-4; D is unresolved. The CDR3 has 15 amino acids. Trimming removed 5 bases at V and 4 bases at J, with 14 bases between. The CDR3 DNA sequence: TGTGCCAGCAGTATGAATCTGGGCCTTAATGAAAAACTGTTTTTT. Translated: CASSMNLGLNEKLFF.

The chain employs TRBV9 and TRBJ2-6; no definite D call. V lost 1 base, J lost 0 bases, and 14 bases lay in between. CDR1 is SGDLS and CDR2 is YYNGEE in the germline V gene. CDR3 length: 18 amino acids. The CDR3 is CASSVSVSVGSGANVLTF. Written as DNA, the CDR3 is TGTGCCAGCAGCGTATCGGTCTCGGTGGGCTCTGGGGCCAACGTCCTGACTTTC.

This chain joins TRBV4-3 and TRBJ2-6; D is ambiguous. This CDR3 has 16 amino acids. Germline V gene sequence: CDR1 LGHNA, CDR2 YSLEER. V was cut by 1 base and J by 0 bases, with 7 bases left in between. CDR3 coding DNA: TGCGCCAGCAGCCAAGCACGGGCCTCTGGGGCCAACGTCCTGACTTTC. Protein sequence: CASSQARASGANVLTF.

This clonotype was seen at least ten times. The chain uses TRBV6-2 or TRBV6-3 and TRBJ1-1; D possibly corresponds to TRBD1 (6 bases). V was cut by 0 bases and J by 3 bases, with 8 bases left in between. Germline V lookup: CDR1 MNHEY, CDR2 SVGEGT. The CDR3 is made up of 14 amino acids. CDR3 residues: CASSYSAGDTEAFF. The CDR3, as DNA: TGTGCCAGCAGTTACTCGGCAGGGGACACTGAAGCTTTCTTT.

This clonotype was picked up many times. An end of the junction differs from the germline gene, which may be a read error. The CDR3 nucleotides are TGTGCCAGCAGTTTAGTGAACTATGGCTACACCTTC. Translated: CASSLVNYGYTF. The rearrangement uses TRBV7-9 and TRBJ1-2, with unresolved D. This CDR3 comprises 12 residues. Germline lookup yields CDR1 SEHNR and CDR2 FQNEAQ (reference sequence).

The table lists this clonotype with many counts. The rearrangement uses TRBV3-1 and TRBJ2-1; TRBD2 matches at 8 bases. CDR1 and CDR2 (germline): LGHDT, YNNKEL (reference sequence). The CDR3 loop spans 20 amino acids. Trimming at V came to 1 base and at J to 0 bases, leaving 14 bases not matched to a gene. The CDR3 nucleotides read TGTGCCAGCAGCCAAGGCTTGCGCGGGAGGCCCGTGAGCTCCTACAATGAGCAGTTCTTC. It encodes CASSQGLRGRPVSSYNEQFF.

This clonotype showed up many times. The chain uses TRBV7-3 and TRBJ2-4; 7 bases are shared with TRBD2. Germline V gene lookup returns CDR1 SGHTA and CDR2 FQGTGA. The CDR3 spans 14 residues. The ends lost 4 bases at V and 6 bases at J; junction bases unmatched: 6. The CDR3 coding sequence is TGTGCCAGCAGCTCCGGGACGGGGGGAAACATTCAGTACTTC. Translating gives CASSSGTGGNIQYF.

This clonotype was counted only a few times. The chain employs TRBV20-1 and TRBJ2-3; D remains ambiguous. Between the trimmed V and J ends, which lost 3 bases and 0 bases, there was a span of 13 bases. CDR3 length equals 15 residues. The germline V gene has CDR1 DFQATT and CDR2 SNEGSKA (reference sequence). The CDR3 region has the DNA TGCAGTGCTAGGGTATCTCCGGTGAGCACAGATACGCAGTATTTT. Translation gives CSARVSPVSTDTQYF.